The 18 T cell receptor beta chains presented below share a single source sample, sequenced in a study of post-analysis software for immune sequencing data. Study-level points and caveats: Controls showed lower frequencies than patients for several TRBV segments, and TRBV5-6, TRBV5-1 and TRBV20-1 were among these.

These receptors have no identified antigens. TCR beta cDNA libraries had unique molecular identifiers. TCRdb itself ran the PCR reads through MiXCR, one entry per CDR3 protein. The data contain about 620,000 distinct CDR3 sequences, about 44% of them singletons. Sample: blood. The receptors come from a girl aged 10 to 17 with multiple sclerosis.

The chain uses TRBV29-1 and TRBJ1-2; no reliable D call. The V gene's germline CDR1 is SQVTM and CDR2 ANQGSEA. Trimming took off 1 base at V and 10 bases at J, with 10 bases between the two ends. The length of the CDR3 is 11 residues. This chain's CDR3 is CSVEAPLDYTF. The CDR3 DNA sequence: TGCAGCGTTGAAGCGCCGCTGGACTACACCTTC. The whole variable domain, remainder taken from reference TRBV29-1 and TRBJ1-2, is SAVISQKPSRDICQRGTSLTIQCQVDSQVTMMFWYRQQPGQSLTLIATANQGSEATYESGFVIDKFPISRPNLTFSTLTVSNMSPEDSSIYLCSVEAPLDYTFGSGTRLTVV.

This clonotype showed up just a few times. The chain recombines TRBV12-3 or TRBV12-4 with TRBJ1-2; 9 bases are shared with TRBD1. With 5 bases clipped from V and 8 bases from J, the junction kept 6 bases outside the gene matches. CDR3 length equals 13 residues. In nucleotides, the CDR3 is TGTGCCAGCAGTCTTGGGACAGGGAACGGCTACACCTTC. Translated: CASSLGTGNGYTF.

This clonotype was seen more than once but under ten times. The J gene is TRBJ2-7, the V gene TRBV5-4; D perhaps matches TRBD2 (5 bases). The CDR3 consists of 18 residues. V shed 0 bases and J shed 10 bases, with 29 bases lying between them. Germline CDR1 reads SGHNT; CDR2 reads YYREEE (reference sequence). The CDR3 loop reads CASSLESADFRREVSQYF. The CDR3 nucleotides read TGTGCCAGCAGCTTGGAATCTGCGGACTTTCGTCGTGAAGTGTCCCAGTACTTC.

This rearrangement joins TRBV28 to TRBJ1-4; 7 nucleotides align to TRBD1. Germline assignment: CDR1 MDHEN and CDR2 SYDVKM. The CDR3 has 16 amino acids. V shed 5 bases and J 7 bases; nucleotides not matched to a gene: 13. The CDR3 spells CASSTGQEGMGEKLFF. DNA for the CDR3: TGTGCCAGCAGTACCGGACAGGAGGGGATGGGTGAAAAACTGTTTTTT.

This clonotype appeared many times. J is TRBJ2-1 and V is TRBV11-3; 7 positions agree with TRBD1. Germline CDR1 reads SGHNT; CDR2 reads YENEEA. Trimming at V came to 6 bases and at J to 0 bases, leaving 2 bases not matched to a gene. The CDR3 sequence is 14 residues long. The CDR3 protein is CASSSGGSYNEQFF. DNA of the CDR3: TGTGCCAGCAGTTCAGGGGGCTCCTACAATGAGCAGTTCTTC.

V usage is TRBV28 and J usage is TRBJ2-3; unclear D gene. In germline, CDR1 is MDHEN, CDR2 SYDVKM. The CDR3 contains 15 residues. The germline V and J ends were trimmed by 6 bases and 2 bases, with 15 bases remaining between them. The CDR3 sequence: CASRDAAVYTDTQYF. DNA for the CDR3: TGTGCCAGCAGGGATGCGGCAGTTTACACAGATACGCAGTATTTT.

V is TRBV5-6 and J is TRBJ1-5; D possibly corresponds to TRBD1 (6 bases). V was pared by 2 bases and J by 6 bases, with 12 bases between. The V gene's germline CDR1 is SGHDT and CDR2 YYEEEE. The CDR3 totals 14 residues. CDR3 residues: CASSLFQGTQPQHF. DNA for the CDR3: TGTGCCAGCAGCTTATTTCAGGGGACTCAGCCCCAGCATTTT.

The CDR3 sequence: CASSFLSGEQYF. The CDR3 DNA sequence: TGTGCCAGCAGCTTTTTAAGTGGGGAGCAGTACTTC. V is TRBV7-9 and J is TRBJ2-5; a possible D gene is TRBD2 (5 bases). Germline V gene sequence: CDR1 SEHNR, CDR2 FQNEAQ (reference sequence). The CDR3 is made up of 12 amino acids. V was clipped by 3 bases and J by 11 bases, with 13 bases between them.

This clonotype was seen repeatedly, ten times or more. The gene calls are TRBV12-3 or TRBV12-4 and TRBJ2-6; no clear D. This CDR3 spans 15 amino acids. Between the trimmed V and J ends, which lost 5 bases and 1 base, there was a span of 9 bases. CDR3: CASSLGASGANVLTF. The DNA for the CDR3 is TGTGCCAGCAGTCTGGGCGCTTCTGGGGCCAACGTCCTGACTTTC.

This chain links TRBV29-1 with TRBJ2-1, with D tentatively TRBD1 or TRBD2 (6 bases each). This CDR3 has 14 residues. The germline V and J ends were trimmed by 7 bases and 13 bases, with 26 bases remaining between them. Germline assignment: CDR1 SQVTM and CDR2 ANQGSEA. The CDR3 coding sequence is TGCAGCGCATTAAGGGGGGATGGGGGGCGCTTCCAGTTCTTC. Amino acids: CSALRGDGGRFQFF.

The chain couples TRBV9 to TRBJ1-4, with 8 bases that match TRBD1. V shed 4 bases and J 4 bases; nucleotides not matched to a gene: 6. The germline V gene encodes CDR1 SGDLS and CDR2 YYNGEE. The CDR3 is 15 residues long. The DNA of the CDR3 is TGTGCCAGCAGCCCCCGGACAGGGATTAATGAAAAACTGTTTTTT. Translating gives CASSPRTGINEKLFF. Combining the CDR3 with reference TRBV9 and TRBJ1-4 gives the whole variable domain DSGVTQTPKHLITATGQRVTLRCSPRSGDLSVYWYQQSLDQGLQFLIQYYNGEERAKGNILERFSAQQFPDLHSELNLSSLELGDSALYFCASSPRTGINEKLFFGSGTQLSVL.

Points on this clonotype: At one of its ends the junction is not consistent with the germline gene, which may arise from a read error. The chain is built from TRBV5-1 and TRBJ2-5; D unclear. Germline values: CDR1 SGHRS, CDR2 YFSETQ. This CDR3 spans 11 amino acids. The CDR3 DNA reads as TGCGCCGGCAGCTTAGCAGAGACCCAGTACTTC. Translation gives CAGSLAETQYF.

This chain joins TRBV6-5 and TRBJ2-1; 7 bases match TRBD2. The germline V gene has CDR1 MNHEY and CDR2 SVGAGI. V dropped 4 bases and J dropped 0; count of bases not matched to a gene: 6. CDR3 length equals 16 residues. DNA of the CDR3: TGTGCCAGCAGTTTTCGGGGAGGGAGCTCCTACAATGAGCAGTTCTTC. Translation: CASSFRGGSSYNEQFF.

The chain uses TRBV20-1 and TRBJ2-7, with TRBD2 matching over 7 bases. The trim removed 2 bases at V and 0 bases at J, leaving 1 base unmatched. From germline, CDR1 is DFQATT and CDR2 SNEGSKA (reference sequence). The CDR3 is made up of 13 amino acids. The CDR3 sequence is CSARLADSYEQYF. DNA for the CDR3: TGCAGTGCTAGACTAGCGGACTCCTACGAGCAGTACTTC.

This clonotype was seen only a few times. The chain combines TRBV29-1 with TRBJ1-6, with D possibly TRBD1 on 6 matching bases. Trimming took 5 bases from V and 7 from J, leaving 12 bases between them. This CDR3 contains 13 residues. The germline gives CDR1 SQVTM, CDR2 ANQGSEA. In DNA form, the CDR3 reads TGCAGCGTTTCGACAGGATCCAATTCACCCCTCCACTTT. Protein sequence: CSVSTGSNSPLHF. Supplemented by reference TRBV29-1 and TRBJ1-6, the full variable domain reads SAVISQKPSRDICQRGTSLTIQCQVDSQVTMMFWYRQQPGQSLTLIATANQGSEATYESGFVIDKFPISRPNLTFSTLTVSNMSPEDSSIYLCSVSTGSNSPLHFGNGTRLTVT.

The V and J genes are TRBV20-1 and TRBJ1-4, with D unclear. The CDR3 is 14 residues long. Germline V gene data show CDR1 as DFQATT and CDR2 as SNEGSKA (reference sequence). V lost 0 bases and J lost 5, with 10 bases in between. CDR3 DNA sequence: TGCAGTGCTAGAGATATAAGAGGGAATGAAAAACTGTTTTTT. This gives the protein CSARDIRGNEKLFF.

This clonotype was picked up a small number of times. This chain links TRBV5-1 with TRBJ2-1, with 8 bases fitting TRBD1. Trimming at V came to 3 bases and at J to 5 bases, leaving 7 bases not matched to a gene. CDR3 length: 15 residues. CDR1 and CDR2 (germline): SGHRS, YFSETQ. The chain's CDR3 is CASSYGTGGNNEQFF. The CDR3 coding sequence is TGCGCCAGCAGCTACGGGACAGGAGGAAACAATGAGCAGTTCTTC.

This clonotype has a handful of counts. V is TRBV20-1 and J is TRBJ2-7; tentatively, D is TRBD2 (6 bases). V lost 1 base, J lost 0 bases, and 7 bases lay in between. The CDR3 has 13 amino acids. Germline V gene sequence: CDR1 DFQATT, CDR2 SNEGSKA (reference sequence). CDR3 region: CSARGGVSYEQYF. CDR3 bases: TGCAGTGCTAGAGGCGGGGTCTCCTACGAGCAGTACTTC.